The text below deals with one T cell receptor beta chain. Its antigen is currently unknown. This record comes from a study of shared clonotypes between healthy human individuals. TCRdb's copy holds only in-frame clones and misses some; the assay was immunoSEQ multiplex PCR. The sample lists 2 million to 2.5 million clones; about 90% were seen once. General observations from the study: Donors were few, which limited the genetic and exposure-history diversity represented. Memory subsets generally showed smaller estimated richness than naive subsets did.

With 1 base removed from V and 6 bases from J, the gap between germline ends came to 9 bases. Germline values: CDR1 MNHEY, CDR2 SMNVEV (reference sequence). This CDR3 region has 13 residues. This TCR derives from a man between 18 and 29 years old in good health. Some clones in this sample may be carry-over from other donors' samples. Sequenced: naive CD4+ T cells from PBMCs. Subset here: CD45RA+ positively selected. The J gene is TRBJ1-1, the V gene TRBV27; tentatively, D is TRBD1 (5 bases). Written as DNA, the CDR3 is TGTGCCAGCAGTTTATGGACAAGACCTGAAGCTTTCTTT. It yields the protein CASSLWTRPEAFF.